The 12 T cell receptor beta chains listed next were all sequenced from one sample in a study of T cells in Graves' hyperthyroidism and ophthalmopathy. The CDR3 regions of TCR beta were amplified from RNA transcripts. The HTBI primer set drove a first-round RT-PCR of the TCR CDR3. TCRdb redid the calling of the multiplex PCR reads with MiXCR, one entry per CDR3 protein. The sample yields hundreds of thousands of distinct CDR3 sequences, 14% seen once. The sequencing input was blood. These receptors all come from a woman between 18 and 29 years old with Graves' hyperthyroidism.

This clonotype has only a few counts. The V and J genes are TRBV7-8 and TRBJ2-3; D perhaps matches TRBD2 (6 bases). The germline V gene has CDR1 SGHVS and CDR2 FQNEAQ. CDR3 length equals 12 residues. V was trimmed by 5 bases and J by 12 bases, leaving 15 bases between them. This chain's CDR3 is CASSRLVGGQYF. The CDR3 DNA follows: TGTGCCAGCAGCCGACTAGTCGGGGGTCAGTATTTT.

This clonotype occurred many times. The chain links TRBV29-1 to TRBJ1-2; D is unclear. Germline V gene sequence: CDR1 SQVTM, CDR2 ANQGSEA. There are 13 residues in the CDR3. Trimming removed 6 bases from V and 6 bases from J, with 17 bases in between. Here the CDR3 reads CSVPNPQNDGYTF. The CDR3, as DNA: TGCAGCGTCCCAAATCCCCAAAACGATGGCTACACCTTC.

This clonotype occurred many times. The chain is built from TRBV13 and TRBJ1-3; D not certain. The CDR3 runs 12 residues. The germline V gene encodes CDR1 PRHDT and CDR2 FYEKMQ (reference sequence). Deletions cut 3 bases from V and 4 bases from J, with 4 bases between. The CDR3 reads CASSFRGNTIYF. CDR3 DNA sequence: TGTGCCAGCAGCTTCCGGGGAAACACCATATATTTT.

This clonotype was observed many times. The chain joins TRBV11-1 to TRBJ2-5; a weak D match, TRBD2 (5 bases). Trimming pared 8 bases from V and 0 bases from J, leaving 13 bases between. The germline V gene encodes CDR1 SGHAT and CDR2 FQDESV (reference sequence). The CDR3 runs 14 residues. CDR3 amino acids: CASALDLYQETQYF. The CDR3 bases are TGTGCCAGCGCCCTGGACTTGTACCAAGAGACCCAGTACTTC.

V is TRBV2 and J is TRBJ2-1; D is unclear. Germline V gives CDR1 SNHLY, CDR2 FYNNEI. V was cut by 6 bases and J by 10 bases, with 16 bases left in between. The CDR3 has 13 residues. The CDR3 DNA reads as TGTGCCAGCAGCCAAAGTAGGGTGGAGGAGCAGTTCTTC. This gives the protein CASSQSRVEEQFF. Full variable domain (missing parts from reference TRBV2 and TRBJ2-1): EPEVTQTPSHQVTQMGQEVILRCVPISNHLYFYWYRQILGQKVEFLVSFYNNEISEKSEIFDDQFSVERPDGSNFTLKIRSTKLEDSAMYFCASSQSRVEEQFFGPGTRLTVL.

The V call is TRBV7-2, the J call TRBJ2-1; tentatively, D is TRBD2 (5 bases). The CDR3 sequence is 12 residues long. Germline CDR1 is SGHTA and CDR2 is FQGNSA. The CDR3 sequence is CAGSWAYNEQFF. The CDR3 DNA follows: TGTGCTGGGAGCTGGGCCTACAATGAGCAGTTCTTC.

The V call is TRBV7-3, the J call TRBJ2-7, with 9 bases identical to TRBD1. Germline V lookup: CDR1 SGHTA, CDR2 FQGTGA. The J segment lost 3 bases and the V segment lost 3 bases, leaving 9 bases of the junction unmatched. The CDR3 has 16 amino acids. The CDR3 nucleotides read TGTGCCAGCAGCTTGGGGGCGGGACAGGGCTTCTACGAGCAGTACTTC. This codes for CASSLGAGQGFYEQYF.

This clonotype has more than one count but fewer than ten. The chain uses TRBV30 and TRBJ2-3; no clear D gene. The CDR3 extends over 11 amino acids. V was shortened by 5 bases and J by 2 bases, with 5 bases between the two germline ends. Germline V gives CDR1 GTSNPN, CDR2 SVGIG (reference sequence). CDR3 DNA: TGTGCCTGGGCCCTCACAGATACGCAGTATTTT. As protein: CAWALTDTQYF.

This clonotype showed up just a few times. The chain combines TRBV7-9 with TRBJ2-5, with TRBD2 identical over 14 bases. This CDR3 has 14 amino acids. The junction had 9 bases not matched to a gene; V was cut back by 5 bases and J by 13 bases. The V gene's germline CDR1 is SEHNR and CDR2 FQNEAQ (reference sequence). CDR3 residues: CASSAGTSGSSRYF. The DNA for the CDR3 is TGTGCCAGCAGCGCGGGGACTAGCGGGAGCTCCCGGTACTTC.

This clonotype was seen at least ten times. This chain uses TRBV7-9 with TRBJ2-1, with 8 bases fitting TRBD1. The CDR3 has 18 amino acids. From germline, CDR1 is SEHNR and CDR2 FQNEAQ (reference sequence). V shed 5 bases and J 5 bases; nucleotides not matched to a gene: 17. This CDR3 reads CASSTSTFGQGAHNEQFF. The CDR3 DNA reads TGTGCCAGCAGCACATCCACGTTTGGTCAGGGGGCCCACAATGAGCAGTTCTTC.

The rearrangement links TRBV2 to TRBJ1-5; D is possibly TRBD1 (5 bases). This CDR3 region has 13 residues. Trimming took off 6 bases at V and 4 bases at J, with 10 bases between the two ends. Per the germline V gene, CDR1 is SNHLY and CDR2 is FYNNEI. The CDR3 coding sequence is TGTGCCAGCAGGGTCAGGGTAAATCAGCCCCAGCATTTT. Its translation: CASRVRVNQPQHF.

This clonotype was seen many times. The chain couples TRBV6-1 to TRBJ1-1, with a possible D match to TRBD1 (6 bases). The CDR3 consists of 14 residues. With 4 bases removed from V and 0 bases from J, the gap between germline ends came to 9 bases. Germline lookup yields CDR1 MNHNS and CDR2 SASEGT. The CDR3 loop reads CASSGRGLNTEAFF. In nucleotides, the CDR3 is TGTGCCAGCAGTGGACGGGGGCTGAACACTGAAGCTTTCTTT.